This T cell receptor beta chain was identified in a study of neurological immune-mediated disorders. cDNA was made by 5'RACE with 10-nucleotide random UMIs. Using its own MiXCR run on the 5' RACE reads, TCRdb lists one record per CDR3 protein. The repertoire holds 70,000 to 90,000 distinct CDR3 sequences, with 5.8% as singletons. Time point meaning: longitudinal time-point 2. This clonotype was recorded many times. V shed 5 bases, J shed 0 bases, and the junction held 9 bases outside the gene matches. The CDR3 has 15 residues. Germline V CDR1 and CDR2: DFQATT, SNEGSKA (reference sequence). Source material: PBMCs. The clonotype originates from a woman aged 60 to 75 with multiple sclerosis. This chain joins TRBV20-1 and TRBJ1-1, with 7 bases matching TRBD1. The CDR3 nucleotides read TGCAGTGCTGGGCGAATAGGGGGCGTGAACACTGAAGCTTTCTTT. Its protein product is CSAGRIGGVNTEAFF.